This T cell receptor (beta chain) was identified during a study of T cells in localized non-small cell lung cancer. Turning to this clone: As yet, its antigen is unknown.

Sequenced by immunoSEQ multiplex PCR; TCRdb stores in-frame clones only, minus some. This table holds 40,000 to 65,000 clones, around 90% found once. General study points: One tumor region alone was sequenced, and heterogeneity therefore remains possible. Of the tissues analyzed, uninvolved adjacent lung showed maximal T cell clonality, greater than tumor. A median of about 60 of the top 100 tumor clones appeared in adjacent lung, which was paired and uninvolved.

This CDR3 is built from 12 residues. From germline, CDR1 is SEHNR and CDR2 FQNEAQ (reference sequence). Between the trimmed V and J ends, which lost 3 bases and 8 bases, there was a span of 7 bases. Sample: PBMCs, taken before any cancer treatment. This chain uses TRBV7-9 with TRBJ2-2; D uncertain. The TCR comes from a female donor with stage II lung adenocarcinoma. The CDR3 loop is CASSFQKGELFF. CDR3 nucleotides: TGTGCCAGCAGCTTTCAGAAGGGGGAGCTGTTTTTT.